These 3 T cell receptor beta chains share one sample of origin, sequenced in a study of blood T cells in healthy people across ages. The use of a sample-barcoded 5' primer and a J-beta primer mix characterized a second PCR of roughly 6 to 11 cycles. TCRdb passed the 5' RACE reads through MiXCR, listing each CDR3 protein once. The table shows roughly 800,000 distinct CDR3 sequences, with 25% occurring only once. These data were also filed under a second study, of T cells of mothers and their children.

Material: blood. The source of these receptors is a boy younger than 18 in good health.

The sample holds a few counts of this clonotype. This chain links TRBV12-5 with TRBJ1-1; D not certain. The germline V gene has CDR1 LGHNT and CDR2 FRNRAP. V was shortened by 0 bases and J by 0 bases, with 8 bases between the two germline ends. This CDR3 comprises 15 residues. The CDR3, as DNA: TGTGCTAGTGGTTTGGTAGATAGAATGAACACTGAAGCTTTCTTT. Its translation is CASGLVDRMNTEAFF.

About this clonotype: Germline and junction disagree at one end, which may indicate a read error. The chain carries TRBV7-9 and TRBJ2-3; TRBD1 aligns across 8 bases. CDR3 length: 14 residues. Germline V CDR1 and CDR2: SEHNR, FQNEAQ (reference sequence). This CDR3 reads CASGLGQGADTRYF. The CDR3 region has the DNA TGTGCCAGCGGTCTTGGACAGGGAGCAGATACGCGGTATTTT. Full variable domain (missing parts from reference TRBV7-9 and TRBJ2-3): DTGVSQNPRHKITKRGQNVTFRCDPISEHNRLYWYRQTLGQGPEFLTYFQNEAQLEKSRLLSDRFSAERPKGSFSTLEIQRTEQGDSAMYLCASGLGQGADTRYFGPGTRLTVL.

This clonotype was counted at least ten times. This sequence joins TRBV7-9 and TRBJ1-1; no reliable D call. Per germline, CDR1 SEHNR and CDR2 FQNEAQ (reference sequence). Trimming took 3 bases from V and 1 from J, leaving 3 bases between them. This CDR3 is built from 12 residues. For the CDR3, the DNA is TGTGCCAGCAGCTTGCAGAACACTGAAGCTTTCTTT. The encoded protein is CASSLQNTEAFF.